This paragraph reports one T cell receptor (beta chain). Using immunoSEQ multiplex PCR, the repertoire was profiled, and TCRdb retains in-frame clones only, with some absent. This sample has some 64,000 clones, with approximately 83% found just once. This CDR3 has 15 amino acids. V was pared by 5 bases and J by 3 bases, with 14 bases between. Germline assignment: CDR1 SGHAT and CDR2 FQNNGV. This record comes from a study of OX40 agonist ivuxolimab in advanced cancers. The specimen was CD4+ or CD8+ T cells sorted from blood, collected in a trial of the OX40 agonist ivuxolimab. The sequence was obtained from an adult with an advanced solid tumor such as melanoma, head and neck, liver or kidney cancer. The chain recombines TRBV11-2 with TRBJ2-1; a weak D match, TRBD1 (6 bases). CDR3 sequence reads: CASSPGVEYYNEQFF. CDR3 in DNA: TGTGCCAGCAGCCCAGGGGTCGAATACTACAATGAGCAGTTCTTC. The complete variable domain, with remaining parts taken from reference TRBV11-2 and TRBJ2-1, reads EAGVAQSPRYKIIEKRQSVAFWCNPISGHATLYWYQQILGQGPKLLIQFQNNGVVDDSQLPKDRFSAERLKGVDSTLKIQPAKLEDSAVYLCASSPGVEYYNEQFFGPGTRLTVL.